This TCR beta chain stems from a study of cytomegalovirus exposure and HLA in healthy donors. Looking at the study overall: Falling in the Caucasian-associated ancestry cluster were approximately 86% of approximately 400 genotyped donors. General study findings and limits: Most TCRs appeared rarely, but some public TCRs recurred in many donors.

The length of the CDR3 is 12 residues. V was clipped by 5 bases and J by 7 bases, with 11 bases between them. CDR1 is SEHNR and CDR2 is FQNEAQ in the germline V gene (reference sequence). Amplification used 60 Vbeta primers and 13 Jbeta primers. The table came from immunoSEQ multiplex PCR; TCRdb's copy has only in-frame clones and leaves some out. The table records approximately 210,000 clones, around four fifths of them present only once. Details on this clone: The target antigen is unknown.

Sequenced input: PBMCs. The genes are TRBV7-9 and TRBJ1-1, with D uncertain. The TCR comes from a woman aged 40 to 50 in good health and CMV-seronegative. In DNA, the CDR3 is TGTGCCAGCAGCCGGGAACGGGGTGAAGCTTTCTTT. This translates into CASSRERGEAFF.